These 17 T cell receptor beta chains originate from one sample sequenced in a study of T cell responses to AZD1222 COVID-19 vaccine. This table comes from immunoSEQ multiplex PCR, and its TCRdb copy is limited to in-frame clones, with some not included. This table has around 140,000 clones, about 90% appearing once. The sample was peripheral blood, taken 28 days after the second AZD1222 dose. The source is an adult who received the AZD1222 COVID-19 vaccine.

CDR3 amino acids: CASSSGTVGSYEQYF. CDR3 in DNA: TGTGCCAGCAGCTCCGGGACAGTCGGCTCCTACGAGCAGTACTTC. The V gene is TRBV5-8, the J gene TRBJ2-7, with TRBD1 identical over 7 bases. V shed 3 bases and J 0 bases; nucleotides not matched to a gene: 6. The CDR3 runs to 15 residues. The germline V gene has CDR1 SGHTS and CDR2 YDEGEE.

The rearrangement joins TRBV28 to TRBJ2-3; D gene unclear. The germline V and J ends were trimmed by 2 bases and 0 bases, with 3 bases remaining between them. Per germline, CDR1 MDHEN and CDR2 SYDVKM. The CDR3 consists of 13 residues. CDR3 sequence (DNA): TGTGCCAGCAGTTTAGGGAGCACAGATACGCAGTATTTT. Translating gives CASSLGSTDTQYF.

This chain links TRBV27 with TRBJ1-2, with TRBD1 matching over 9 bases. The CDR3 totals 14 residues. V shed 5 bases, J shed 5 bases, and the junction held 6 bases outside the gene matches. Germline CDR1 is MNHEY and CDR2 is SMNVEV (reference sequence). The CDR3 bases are TGTGCCAGCAGTCCCGGGACAGGGAGGTATGGCTACACCTTC. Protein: CASSPGTGRYGYTF.

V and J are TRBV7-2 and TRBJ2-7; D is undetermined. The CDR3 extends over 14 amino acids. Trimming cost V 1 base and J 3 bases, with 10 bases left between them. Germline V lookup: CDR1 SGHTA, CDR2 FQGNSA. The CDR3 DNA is TGTGCCAGCAGCTTAGAAGGGCAGAACTACGAGCAGTACTTC. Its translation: CASSLEGQNYEQYF. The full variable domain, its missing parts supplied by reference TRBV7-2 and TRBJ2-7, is GAGVSQSPSNKVTEKGKDVELRCDPISGHTALYWYRQSLGQGLEFLIYFQGNSAPDKSGLPSDRFSAERTGGSVSTLTIQRTQQEDSAVYLCASSLEGQNYEQYFGPGTRLTVT.

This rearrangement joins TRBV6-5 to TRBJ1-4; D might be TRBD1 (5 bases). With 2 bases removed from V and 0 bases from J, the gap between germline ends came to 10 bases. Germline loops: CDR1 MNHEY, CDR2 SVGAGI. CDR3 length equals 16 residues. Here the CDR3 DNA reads TGTGCCAGCAGTTACCCCCAAGGGGCAACTAATGAAAAACTGTTTTTT. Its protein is CASSYPQGATNEKLFF.

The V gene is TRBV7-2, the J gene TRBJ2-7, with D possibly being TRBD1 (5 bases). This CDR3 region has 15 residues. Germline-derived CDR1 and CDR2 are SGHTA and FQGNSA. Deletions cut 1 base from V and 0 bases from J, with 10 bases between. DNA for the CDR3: TGTGCCAGCAGCTTAGTGGGGCCGCACTCCTACGAGCAGTACTTC. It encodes CASSLVGPHSYEQYF.

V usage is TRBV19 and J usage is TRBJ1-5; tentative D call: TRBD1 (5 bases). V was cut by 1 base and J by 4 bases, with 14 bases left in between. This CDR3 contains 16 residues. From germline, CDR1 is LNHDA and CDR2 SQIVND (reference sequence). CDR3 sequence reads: CASSIGAGKENQPQHF. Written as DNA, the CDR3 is TGTGCCAGTAGTATAGGGGCAGGGAAGGAAAATCAGCCCCAGCATTTT.

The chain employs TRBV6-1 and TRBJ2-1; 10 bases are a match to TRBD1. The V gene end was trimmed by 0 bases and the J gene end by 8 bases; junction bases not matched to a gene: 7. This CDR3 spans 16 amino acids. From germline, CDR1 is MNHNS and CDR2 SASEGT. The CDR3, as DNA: TGTGCCAGCAGTGAAGCACGGACAGGGGGGGTCCATGAGCAGTTCTTC. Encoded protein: CASSEARTGGVHEQFF.

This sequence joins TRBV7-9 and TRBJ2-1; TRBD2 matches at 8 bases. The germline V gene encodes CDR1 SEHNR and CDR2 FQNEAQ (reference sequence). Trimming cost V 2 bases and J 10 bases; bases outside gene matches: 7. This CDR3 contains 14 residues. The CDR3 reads CASSLTGGPGEQFF. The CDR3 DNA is TGTGCCAGCAGCTTAACGGGAGGGCCAGGGGAGCAGTTCTTC.

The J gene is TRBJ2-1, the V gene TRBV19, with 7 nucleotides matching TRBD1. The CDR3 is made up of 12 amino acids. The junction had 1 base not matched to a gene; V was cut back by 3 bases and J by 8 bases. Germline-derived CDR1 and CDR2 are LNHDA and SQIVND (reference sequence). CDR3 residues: CASSITGDEQFF. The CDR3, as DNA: TGTGCCAGTAGTATCACAGGGGATGAGCAGTTCTTC.

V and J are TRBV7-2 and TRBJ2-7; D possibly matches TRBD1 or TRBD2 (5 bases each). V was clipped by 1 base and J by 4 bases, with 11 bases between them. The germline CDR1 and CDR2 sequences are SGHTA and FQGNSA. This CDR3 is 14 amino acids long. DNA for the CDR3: TGTGCCAGCAGCTTAGTTTTGGGGGTGTACGAGCAGTACTTC. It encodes CASSLVLGVYEQYF.

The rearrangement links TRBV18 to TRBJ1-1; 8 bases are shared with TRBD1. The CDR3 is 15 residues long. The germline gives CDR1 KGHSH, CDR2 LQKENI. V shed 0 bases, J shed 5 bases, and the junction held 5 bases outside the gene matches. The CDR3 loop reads CASSPPSQGGTEAFF. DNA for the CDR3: TGTGCCAGCTCACCACCGTCACAGGGGGGGACTGAAGCTTTCTTT.

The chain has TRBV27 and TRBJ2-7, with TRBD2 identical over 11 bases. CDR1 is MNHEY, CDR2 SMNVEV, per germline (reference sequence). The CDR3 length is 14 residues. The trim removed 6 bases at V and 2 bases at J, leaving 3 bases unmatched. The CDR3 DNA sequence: TGTGCCAGCAGACTAGCGGGAGCCCCCTACGAGCAGTACTTC. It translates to CASRLAGAPYEQYF.

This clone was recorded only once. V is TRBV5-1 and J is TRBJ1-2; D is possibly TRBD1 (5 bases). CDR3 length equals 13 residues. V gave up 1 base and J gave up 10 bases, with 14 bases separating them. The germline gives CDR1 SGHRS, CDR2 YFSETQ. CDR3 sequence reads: CASSLNTGPFYTF. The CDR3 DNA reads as TGCGCCAGCAGCTTGAACACAGGCCCTTTCTACACCTTC.

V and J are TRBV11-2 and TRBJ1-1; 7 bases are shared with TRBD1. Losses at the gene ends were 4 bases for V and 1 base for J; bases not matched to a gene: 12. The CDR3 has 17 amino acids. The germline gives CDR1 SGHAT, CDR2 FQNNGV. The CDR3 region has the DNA TGTGCCAGCAGCTCCCCACAGGGGTTAACAGGGAACACTGAAGCTTTCTTT. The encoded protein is CASSSPQGLTGNTEAFF.

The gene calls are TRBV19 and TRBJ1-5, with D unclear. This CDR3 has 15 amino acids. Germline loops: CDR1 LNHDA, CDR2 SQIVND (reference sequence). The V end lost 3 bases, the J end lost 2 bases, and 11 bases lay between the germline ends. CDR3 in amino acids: CASSIAVRGNQPQHF. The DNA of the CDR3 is TGTGCCAGTAGTATTGCGGTTAGGGGCAATCAGCCCCAGCATTTT.

CDR3 loop: CATSDSLTGSDTQYF. CDR3 DNA: TGTGCCACCAGTGATTCACTGACAGGGTCGGATACGCAGTATTTT. The rearrangement links TRBV24-1 to TRBJ2-3; 7 bases align to TRBD1. The CDR3 is made up of 15 amino acids. Germline CDR1 KGHDR, CDR2 SFDVKD. Unmatched junction bases numbered 7, after V lost 2 bases and J lost 6 bases.